This T cell receptor (beta chain) was captured in a study of T cells in Graves' hyperthyroidism and ophthalmopathy. Looking at the study overall: Peripheral blood draws took place at initial diagnosis, ahead of any treatment. General study results and limits: A 13 V-J signature model discriminated ophthalmopathy versus stable hyperthyroidism. Ophthalmopathy was model-predicted a median roughly six months pre-onset.

This clonotype appeared a single time. Its antigen is unidentified. This CDR3 comprises 13 residues. The V gene's germline CDR1 is MNHEY and CDR2 SMNVEV (reference sequence). The V end lost 4 bases, the J end lost 2 bases, and 8 bases lay between the germline ends. Exclusion followed for patients with uncontrolled infection, other autoimmune disease, pregnancy or lactation. Amplified TCR beta CDR3 regions came from RNA transcripts. The TCR CDR3 first-round RT-PCR relied on the HTBI primer set. TCRdb re-called the multiplex PCR reads through MiXCR, storing one row per CDR3 protein. The sample has 300,000 to 450,000 distinct CDR3 sequences, more than 11% seen once.

The chain carries TRBV27 and TRBJ1-1, with a possible D match to TRBD1 (5 bases). The sample comprised blood. This TCR was sampled from an older woman with Graves' hyperthyroidism. This CDR3 reads CASSWGPNTEAFF. For the CDR3, the DNA is TGTGCCAGCAGTTGGGGACCCAACACTGAAGCTTTCTTT.